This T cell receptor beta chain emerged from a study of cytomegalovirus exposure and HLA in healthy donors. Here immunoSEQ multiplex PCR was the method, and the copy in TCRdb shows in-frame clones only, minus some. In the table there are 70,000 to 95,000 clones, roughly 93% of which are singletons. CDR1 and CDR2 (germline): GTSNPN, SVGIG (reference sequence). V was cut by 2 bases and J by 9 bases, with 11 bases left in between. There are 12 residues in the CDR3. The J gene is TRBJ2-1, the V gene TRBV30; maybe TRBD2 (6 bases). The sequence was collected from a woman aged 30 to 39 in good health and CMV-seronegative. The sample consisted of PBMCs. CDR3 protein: CAWSRESREQFF. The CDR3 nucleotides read TGTGCCTGGAGTCGGGAGTCGCGTGAGCAGTTCTTC.